Sequencing of this TCR beta chain was carried out in a study of T cell responses to AZD1222 COVID-19 vaccine (dated by TCRdb to 2020 to 2022). Turning to the overall study: Because spike-specific TCR depth and breadth did not differ between the two schedules, AZD1222 recipients who got a second dose at roughly 4 weeks were pooled with those who got a second dose at roughly 12 weeks. TCR sequencing covered more than 230 trial participants: 200 to 210 given two doses of AZD1222 and 26 given two doses of MenACWY control vaccine. Enrollment into the trials was organized by age into subgroups of 18-55, 56-69 and 70-plus years, and those subgroups contained approximately 150, 30 and 60 TCR-sequenced participants, respectively.

From the cysteine through the phenylalanine, the CDR3 covers 16 amino acids. Of all the DNA, just the CDR3 is kept, 48 bases in frame from base 1. From a lookup of the germline V gene (reference sequence), CDR1 and CDR2 are SEHNR and FQNEAQ. V is reduced by 0 bases and J by 8 bases, leaving a spacing of 17 bases between them. Study-level results and caveats: Most participants were white British and females outnumbered males, and the authors suggested that clonal diversity may have been underestimated. The whole spike protein was spanned by vaccine-associated CD4 TCRs, and dominant responses were seen in regions 160-218 and 743-854. Spike-specific TCR breadth and depth rose significantly after two AZD1222 doses compared with day 0 and with MenACWY recipients. Epitopes outside the regions mutated in the B.1.351 and B.1.1.7 variants were reportedly recognized by nearly half of the unique spike-specific TCRs. Only six AZD1222 recipients were SARS-CoV-2 seropositive at baseline, limiting conclusions about previously exposed vaccinees. Because no samples from the day 14 peak response were available, repertoires could be characterized only after the peak T cell response. In the small 56-69-year group, the increase in depth fell short of significance, most likely because of low power.

Interpreted using the paper, the time point label stands for: baseline before first vaccination. Vaccinee samples were obtained from the UK trials COV001 and COV002, which included a single-blind randomized controlled phase 2/3 trial of AZD1222 (ChAdOx1 nCoV-19) in healthy adults. For TCRbeta chain sequencing, PBMC samples were collected from trial participants at day 0 and at day 28 after the second dose. Concerning this clone: Its antigen is unknown. Within one base of it there is no much larger clone, and no base qualities were kept.

The CDR3 regions of human TCRbeta chains were analyzed by immunosequencing. In the paper's pipeline: TCRs in the repertoires were compared against a reference library of SARS-CoV-2-specific TCRs that had been generated with the MIRA antigen-specificity platform. Breadth meant the fraction of unique TCRs that were SARS-CoV-2-associated, whereas depth meant the fraction of total T cells that were SARS-CoV-2-associated. Each spike-specific TCR was assigned to its reactive spike region and to a CD4 or CD8 class using the MIRA data. Log10-transformed breadth and depth values were compared by one-way ANOVA with Sidak's multiple comparisons tests. What TCRdb holds here is the immuneACCESS table cut down to in-frame rearrangements. Part of the clones is not present; checked against another copy, under half of the missing clones reflect an unresolved V gene, and the others are unexplained. Clonal size and the V and J genes are those of that table, whereas D and trimming came from the DNA. For this sample there are 55,000 to 65,000 clones; roughly 85% appear just once. The ten most abundant clones make up around 20% of the sample.

The rearrangement combines TRBV7-9 with TRBJ1-5; the D gene is unclear. This receptor was taken from an adult in good health. The sequencing here drew on peripheral blood, taken on day 0 of AZD1222 vaccination. The CDR3 region: CASSLASVGTREPQHF. The bases read TGTGCCAGCAGCTTAGCATCGGTAGGCACTAGAGAGCCCCAGCATTTT.